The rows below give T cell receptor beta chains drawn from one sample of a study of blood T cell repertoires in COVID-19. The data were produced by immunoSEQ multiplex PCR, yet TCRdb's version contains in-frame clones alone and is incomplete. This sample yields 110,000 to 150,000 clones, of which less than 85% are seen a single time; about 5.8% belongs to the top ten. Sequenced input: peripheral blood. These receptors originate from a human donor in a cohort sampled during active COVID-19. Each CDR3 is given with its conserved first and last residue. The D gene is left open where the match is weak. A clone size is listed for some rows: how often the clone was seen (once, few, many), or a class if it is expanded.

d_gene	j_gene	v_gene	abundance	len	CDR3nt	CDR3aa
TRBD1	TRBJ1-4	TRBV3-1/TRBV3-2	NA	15	TGTGCCAGCAGCCAAGATCTGGCAGGGGGCCCCTTTCTGTTTTTT	CASSQDLAGGPFLFF
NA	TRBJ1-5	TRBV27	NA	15	TGTGCCAGCAGATTAGACAGGTATTCTAATCAGCCCCAGCATTTT	CASRLDRYSNQPQHF
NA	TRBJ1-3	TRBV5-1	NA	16	TGCGCCAGCAGCTTGACTGGAGACAGCTCTGGAAACACCATATATTTT	CASSLTGDSSGNTIYF
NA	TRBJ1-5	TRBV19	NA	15	TGTGCCAGTAGTATTATCGACCGAGGGAATCAGCCCCAGCATTTT	CASSIIDRGNQPQHF
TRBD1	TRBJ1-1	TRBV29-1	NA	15	TGCAGCGCCCGTACCGGGACAGGGGTGAACACTGAAGCTTTCTTT	CSARTGTGVNTEAFF
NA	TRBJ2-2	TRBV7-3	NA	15	TGTGCCAGCAGCCCCGACACTCTAAACACCGGGGAGCTGTTTTTT	CASSPDTLNTGELFF
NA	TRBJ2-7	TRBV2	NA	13	TGTGCCAGGGCGGTAGCGAAAAGGTCCGAGCAGTACTTC	CARAVAKRSEQYF
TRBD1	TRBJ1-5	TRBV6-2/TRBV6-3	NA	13	TGTGCCACCAGCGACAGGGGCAATCAGCCCCAGCATTTT	CATSDRGNQPQHF
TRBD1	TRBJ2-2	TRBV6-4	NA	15	TGTGCCAGCAGTGTCGAGGCAGGGGGCTCCGGGGAGCTGTTTTTT	CASSVEAGGSGELFF
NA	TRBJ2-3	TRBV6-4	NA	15	TGTGCCAGCAGTGATGATGAGGGAAACACAGATACGCAGTATTTT	CASSDDEGNTDTQYF
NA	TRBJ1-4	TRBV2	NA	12	TGTGCCAGCAGTACGACGGGAGAAAAACTGTTTTTT	CASSTTGEKLFF
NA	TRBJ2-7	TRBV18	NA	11	TGTGCCAGCTCCCAACAGGACGAGCAGTACTTC	CASSQQDEQYF
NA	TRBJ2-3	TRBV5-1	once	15	TGCGCCAGCAGGCAGGGCGGGGGCAACAGGGATACGCAGTATTTT	CASRQGGGNRDTQYF
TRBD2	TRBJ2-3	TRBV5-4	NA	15	TGTGCCAGCAGCAGGGGCGGGGGAGCCACAGATACGCAGTATTTT	CASSRGGGATDTQYF
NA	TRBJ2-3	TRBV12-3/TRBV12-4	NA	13	TGTGCCAGCAGTTTGCGTGAGGCAGATACGCAGTATTTT	CASSLREADTQYF
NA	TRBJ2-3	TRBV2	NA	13	TGTGCCAGCAGCCTGACTAGTGGAGATACGCAGTATTTT	CASSLTSGDTQYF
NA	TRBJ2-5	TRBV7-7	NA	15	TGTGCTAGCAGCTTAGGGCTTAGCGGCCAAGAGACCCAGTACTTC	CASSLGLSGQETQYF
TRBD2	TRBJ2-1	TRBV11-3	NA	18	TGTGCCAGCAGCCGATGGCCGGGGGGACCCAGCTCCTACAATGAGCAGTTCTTC	CASSRWPGGPSSYNEQFF
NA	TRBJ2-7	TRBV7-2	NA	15	TGTGCCAGCAGCTTAGGTAGAGGATTCACCTACGAGCAGTACTTC	CASSLGRGFTYEQYF
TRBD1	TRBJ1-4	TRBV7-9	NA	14	TGTGCCAGCAGCTCCGACAGGGGAGGGGAAAAACTGTTTTTT	CASSSDRGGEKLFF
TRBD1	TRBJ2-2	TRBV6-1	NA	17	TGTGCCAGCAGTAAAGGGGGCGTCCCCGCGAACACCGGGGAGCTGTTTTTT	CASSKGGVPANTGELFF
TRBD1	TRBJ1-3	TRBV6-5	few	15	TGTGCCAGCAGTTTATCCCGGGACAGCGGAAACACCATATATTTT	CASSLSRDSGNTIYF
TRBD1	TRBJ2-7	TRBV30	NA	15	TGTGCCTGGAGAAGGTCGGGACAGGGTCCCTACGAGCAGTACTTC	CAWRRSGQGPYEQYF
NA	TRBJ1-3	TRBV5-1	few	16	TGCGCCAGCAGCTTGGAACCGGAGCTAAGTGGAAACACCATATATTTT	CASSLEPELSGNTIYF
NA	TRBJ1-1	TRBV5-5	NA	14	TGTGCCAGCAGCTTGGAGTCAGGGTTTGTGGAGGCTTTCTTT	CASSLESGFVEAFF
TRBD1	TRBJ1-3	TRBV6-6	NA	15	TGTGCCAGCAGGAGGGACAGGGAATCTGGAAACACCATATATTTT	CASRRDRESGNTIYF
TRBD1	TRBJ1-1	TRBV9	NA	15	TGTGCCAGCAGCGTAGTGACAGGGCCTAGCACTGAAGCTTTCTTT	CASSVVTGPSTEAFF
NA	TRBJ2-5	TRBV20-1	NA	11	TGCAGTTCACACCTATTAGAGGACCAGTACTTC	CSSHLLEDQYF
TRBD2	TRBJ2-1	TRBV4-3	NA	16	TGCGCCAGCAGCCAAAGACTAGCGGGGCCAAGTGTGGAGCAGTTCTTC	CASSQRLAGPSVEQFF
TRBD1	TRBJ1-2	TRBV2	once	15	TGTGCCAGCAGCGGTTCGGGACAGGGTATACGCGGCTACACCTTC	CASSGSGQGIRGYTF
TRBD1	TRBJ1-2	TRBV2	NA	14	TGTGCCAGCAGGGGTAGGACAGGGTACTATGGCTACACCTTC	CASRGRTGYYGYTF
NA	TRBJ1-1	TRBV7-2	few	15	TGTGCCAGCAGCTTCAGACCAGGTGGGAACACTGAAGCTTTCTTT	CASSFRPGGNTEAFF
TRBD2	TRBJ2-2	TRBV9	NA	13	TGTGCCAGCAGCGTAGAATCCAGCGGGGAGCTGCTTTTT	CASSVESSGELLF
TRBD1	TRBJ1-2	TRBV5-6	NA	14	TGTGCCAGCAGCCGTGACAGGGGGGTCTATGGCTACACCTTC	CASSRDRGVYGYTF
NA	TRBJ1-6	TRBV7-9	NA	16	TGTGCCAGCAGCTTAGCCGGGGGCTCCTATAATTCACCCCTCCACTTT	CASSLAGGSYNSPLHF
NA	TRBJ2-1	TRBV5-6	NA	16	TGTGCCAGCAGCAGAGACCTGGGGGGGGGCCGCGATGAGCAGTTCTTC	CASSRDLGGGRDEQFF
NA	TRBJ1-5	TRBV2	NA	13	TGTGCCAGCAGGAGGGACATCCAAGGGCCCCAGCATTTT	CASRRDIQGPQHF
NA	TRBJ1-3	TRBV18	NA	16	TGTGCCAGCTCACCATTAGAGGGAAAAGCGGGAAACACCATATATTTT	CASSPLEGKAGNTIYF
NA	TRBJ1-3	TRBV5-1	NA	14	TGCGCCAGCAGACCTGACAGTTCTGGAAACACCATATATTTT	CASRPDSSGNTIYF
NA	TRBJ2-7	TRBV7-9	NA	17	TGTGCCAGCAGCTTAGGATCTGGCGGGGGCTTTACGGGGGAGCAGTACTTC	CASSLGSGGGFTGEQYF
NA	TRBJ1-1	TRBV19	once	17	TGTGCCAGTAGCCTCTCCTCAATCGGGGTCCTGAACACTGAAGCTTTCTTT	CASSLSSIGVLNTEAFF
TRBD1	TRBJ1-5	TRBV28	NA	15	TGTGCCAGCAATGCTCTGACAGGGATGTATCAGCCCCAGCATTTT	CASNALTGMYQPQHF
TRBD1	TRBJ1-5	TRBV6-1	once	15	TGTGCCAGCAGTGAAGGAGCAGGGGGCGGTCAGCCCCAGCATTTT	CASSEGAGGGQPQHF
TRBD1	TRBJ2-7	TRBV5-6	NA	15	TGTGCCAGCAGTCAAGAGTTAGGACAGGGACCCGAGCAGTACTTC	CASSQELGQGPEQYF
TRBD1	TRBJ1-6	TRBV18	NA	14	TGTGCCAGCTCACCAGGACAGGCCAATTCACCCCTCCACTTT	CASSPGQANSPLHF
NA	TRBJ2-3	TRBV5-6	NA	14	TGTGCCAGCAGCCTAGGACTGAGCACAGATACGCAGTATTTT	CASSLGLSTDTQYF
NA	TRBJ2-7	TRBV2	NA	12	NA	CASVGRGTGEYF